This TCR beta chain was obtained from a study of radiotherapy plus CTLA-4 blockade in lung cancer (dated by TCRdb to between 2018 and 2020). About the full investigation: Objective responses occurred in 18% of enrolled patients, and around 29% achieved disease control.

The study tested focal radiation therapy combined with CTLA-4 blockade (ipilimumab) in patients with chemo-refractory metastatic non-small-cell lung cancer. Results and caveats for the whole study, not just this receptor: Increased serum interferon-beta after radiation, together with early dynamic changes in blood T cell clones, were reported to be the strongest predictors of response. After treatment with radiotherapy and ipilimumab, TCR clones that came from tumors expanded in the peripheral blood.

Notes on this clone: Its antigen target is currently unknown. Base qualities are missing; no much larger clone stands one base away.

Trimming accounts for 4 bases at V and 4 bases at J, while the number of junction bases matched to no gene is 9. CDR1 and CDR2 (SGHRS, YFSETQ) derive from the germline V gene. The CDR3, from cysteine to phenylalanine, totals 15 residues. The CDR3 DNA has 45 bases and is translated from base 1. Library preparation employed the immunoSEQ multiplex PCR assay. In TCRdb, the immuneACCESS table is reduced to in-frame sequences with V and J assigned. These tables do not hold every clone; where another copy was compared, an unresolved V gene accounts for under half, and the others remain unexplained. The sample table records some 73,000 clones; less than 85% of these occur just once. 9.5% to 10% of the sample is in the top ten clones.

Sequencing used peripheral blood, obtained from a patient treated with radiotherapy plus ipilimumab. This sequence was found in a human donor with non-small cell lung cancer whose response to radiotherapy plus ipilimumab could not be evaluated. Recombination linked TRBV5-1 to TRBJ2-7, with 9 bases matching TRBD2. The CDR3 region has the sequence CASSQTTSGLYEQYF. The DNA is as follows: TGCGCCAGCAGCCAAACGACTAGCGGCCTATACGAGCAGTACTTC.